These T cell receptor beta chains were read from a single sample in a study of blood T cell repertoires in COVID-19. Sequencing used immunoSEQ multiplex PCR; TCRdb keeps in-frame clones, though not all of them. The sample lists about 16,000 clones; 85% to 90% were seen once. The sequenced sample was peripheral blood. These receptors all stem from a man between 60 and 75 years old with acute or convalescent COVID-19. Each CDR3 is given with its conserved first and last residue.

v_call cdr3_length cdr3_aa
TRBV27 16 CASSRPGTGKEDTQYF
TRBV4-1 15 CASSSQDGWNTEAFF
TRBV7-9 14 CASRLDDTRYTQYF
TRBV3-1/TRBV3-2 15 CASSRDRYSNQPQHF
TRBV19 15 CASSIRAARGNEQFF
TRBV29-1 13 CSVVALADTEAFF
TRBV3-1/TRBV3-2 15 CASSLGTRGLYEQYF
TRBV6-1 15 CASSEEGWDFGEQYF
TRBV6-1 14 CASSESRVADTIYF
TRBV25-1 13 CASSELGGNEQFF
TRBV15 15 CATSRDPTAGNTIYF
TRBV6-1 17 CASSGGLAGFRRDIQYF
TRBV5-6 17 CASSLGGDRIDNEKLFF
TRBV27 12 CASSSFSYEQYF
TRBV7-4 15 CASSFGLTGLQPQHF
TRBV4-1 16 CASSQPGTGRDNEQFF
TRBV7-2 17 CASSLGLGTSGGNEQFF
TRBV7-9 15 CASSRDRGTAGELFF
TRBV5-1 13 CASSPEQGYGYTF
TRBV10-3 16 CAISETYPGSGNTIYF
TRBV7-2 14 CASSLSRGSYEQYF
TRBV18 16 CASSAGARASNEKLFF
TRBV18 15 CASSPSPIGQETQYF